This T cell receptor beta chain was observed in a study of T cell responses to AZD1222 COVID-19 vaccine (dated by TCRdb to the early 2020s). Notes on the research overall: TCR sequencing covered fewer than 250 trial participants: 200 to 220 given two doses of AZD1222 and 26 given two doses of MenACWY control vaccine. Trial participants were enrolled by age into subgroups of 18-55, 56-69 and 70-plus years, and about 150, 27 and 61 TCR-sequenced participants, respectively, were included in these subgroups.

Findings and caveats that apply to the study as a whole: Reportedly, almost half of the unique spike-specific TCRs recognized epitopes lying outside the regions that are mutated in the B.1.351 and B.1.1.7 variants. Most participants were white British and females outnumbered males, and the authors suggested that clonal diversity may have been underestimated. In the small 56-69-year group, the increase in depth fell short of significance, most likely because of low power. A significant rise in spike-specific TCR breadth and depth was observed after two AZD1222 doses relative to day 0 and relative to MenACWY recipients. Because no day 14 peak-response samples were available, repertoires were characterized only after the peak T cell response. The vaccine-associated CD4 TCRs covered the entire spike protein, and the dominant responses fell in regions 160-218 and 743-854. Only six AZD1222 recipients were SARS-CoV-2 seropositive at baseline, limiting conclusions about previously exposed vaccinees.

The CDR3 regions of human TCRbeta chains were subjected to immunosequencing. As for the authors' bioinformatics: Repertoire TCRs were checked for matches against a reference library of SARS-CoV-2-specific TCRs that had been generated using the MIRA antigen-specificity platform. Breadth meant the fraction of unique TCRs that were SARS-CoV-2-associated, whereas depth meant the fraction of total T cells that were SARS-CoV-2-associated. Using the MIRA data, every spike-specific TCR was mapped to the spike region that the TCR reacted to and assigned to either a CD4 or a CD8 class. Log10-transformed breadth and depth values were compared by one-way ANOVA with Sidak's multiple comparisons tests. TCRdb provides this immuneACCESS table in a form limited to in-frame rearrangements. Some clones are lacking; in checked studies, under half of them reflect an unresolved V gene, and why the rest are absent is not known. V, J and clone size were drawn from that table, and D and trimming were deduced from the DNA. Within this sample are more than 85,000 clones, with around 90% of them counted one time only. Jointly, the top ten make up 10% to 15% of the sample.

Sample time point, as interpreted from the label and publication: baseline before first vaccination. What the treatment or condition label conveys for this sample: meningococcal conjugate vaccine given as trial control. Vaccinee samples were obtained from the UK trials COV001 and COV002, which included a single-blind randomized controlled phase 2/3 trial of AZD1222 (ChAdOx1 nCoV-19) in healthy adults. For TCRbeta chain sequencing, PBMC samples from trial participants were taken at day 0 and at day 28 after the second dose. In the germline V gene, CDR1 corresponds to LGHNA and CDR2 to YNFKEQ. V loses 2 bases at its end and J loses 9 bases; junction bases beyond the gene matches: 7. The CDR3 starts with the cysteine, ends with the phenylalanine, and has 16 residues. The DNA shown is the 48-base CDR3, in frame from base 1. About this clone: The specificity of this receptor is unknown. No base qualities exist here, and no much larger clone lies one base off it.

The sequence was obtained from an adult in good health. Here the chain combines TRBV4-2 and TRBJ2-1, with 13 bases aligning to TRBD2. The sample here was peripheral blood, taken on day 0 of MenACWY control vaccination. The DNA sequence reads TGTGCCAGCAGCCAACCCGGACTAGCGGGAGTTGGTGAGCAGTTCTTC. Its protein product is CASSQPGLAGVGEQFF.